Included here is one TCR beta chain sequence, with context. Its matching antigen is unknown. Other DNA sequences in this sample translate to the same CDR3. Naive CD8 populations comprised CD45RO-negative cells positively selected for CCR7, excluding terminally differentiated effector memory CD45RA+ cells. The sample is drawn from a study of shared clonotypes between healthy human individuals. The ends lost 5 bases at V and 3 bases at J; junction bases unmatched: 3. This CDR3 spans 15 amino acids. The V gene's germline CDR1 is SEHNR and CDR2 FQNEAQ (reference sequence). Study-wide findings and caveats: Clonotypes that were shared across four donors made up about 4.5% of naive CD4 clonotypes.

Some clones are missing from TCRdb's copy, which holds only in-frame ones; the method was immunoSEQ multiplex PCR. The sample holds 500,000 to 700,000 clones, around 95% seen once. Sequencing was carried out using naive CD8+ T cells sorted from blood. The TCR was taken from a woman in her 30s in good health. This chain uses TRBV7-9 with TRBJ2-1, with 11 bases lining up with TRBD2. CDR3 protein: CASSPGTSGYNEQFF. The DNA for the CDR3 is TGTGCCAGCAGCCCCGGGACTAGCGGCTACAATGAGCAGTTCTTC.